The rows below give T cell receptor beta chains drawn from one sample of a study of shared clonotypes between healthy human individuals. Data came from immunoSEQ multiplex PCR; TCRdb stores just in-frame clones and leaves some out. The repertoire holds some 2.4 million clones, with approximately 94% as singletons. Source material: naive CD4+ T cells from PBMCs. The receptors shown here come from a man aged 18 to 35 in good health. Some clones in this sample may be carry-over from other donors' samples. Each CDR3 is given with its conserved first and last residue. A D gene is named only where the DNA matches it firmly. Some rows have no size entry. The others give once, few or many, or a class for an expanded clone.

clone size: -; D gene: -; V gene: TRBV7-9; J gene: TRBJ1-1; CDR3 DNA: TGTGCCAGCAGCTATTTGGGGAATACTGAAGCTTTCTTT; CDR3 protein: CASSYLGNTEAFF
clone size: -; D gene: TRBD2; V gene: TRBV29-1; J gene: TRBJ2-1; CDR3 DNA: TGCAGCGTTGAGAGCGGGGATGAGCAGTTCTTC; CDR3 protein: CSVESGDEQFF
clone size: -; D gene: TRBD1; V gene: TRBV9; J gene: TRBJ2-5; CDR3 DNA: TGTGCCAGCAGCCCCCGGACAGGGAATCAAGAGACCCAGTACTTC; CDR3 protein: CASSPRTGNQETQYF
clone size: -; D gene: -; V gene: TRBV5-4; J gene: TRBJ2-5; CDR3 DNA: TGTGCCAGCAGCCCTGGGCCCCAAGAGACCCAGTACTTC; CDR3 protein: CASSPGPQETQYF
clone size: once; D gene: -; V gene: TRBV7-8; J gene: TRBJ2-5; CDR3 DNA: TGTGCCAGCAGACCTTTCGGGGTGCGAGAGACCCAGTACTTC; CDR3 protein: CASRPFGVRETQYF
clone size: -; D gene: -; V gene: TRBV15; J gene: TRBJ2-1; CDR3 DNA: TGTGCCACCAGCAGAGCGGTGGGAAATGAGCAGTTCTTC; CDR3 protein: CATSRAVGNEQFF
clone size: -; D gene: -; V gene: TRBV11-3; J gene: TRBJ2-2; CDR3 DNA: TGTGCCAGCAGCCCCCACGCCTCCGGGGAGCTGTTTTTT; CDR3 protein: CASSPHASGELFF
clone size: few; D gene: TRBD1; V gene: TRBV6-5; J gene: TRBJ1-1; CDR3 DNA: TGTGCCAGCAGCGGATGGGACAGGGGGAACACTGAAGCTTTCTTT; CDR3 protein: CASSGWDRGNTEAFF
clone size: -; D gene: TRBD2; V gene: TRBV5-1; J gene: TRBJ2-5; CDR3 DNA: TGCGCCAGCAGCTTTGGGACTAGCGGGGGGAAAGAGACCCAGTACTTC; CDR3 protein: CASSFGTSGGKETQYF
clone size: -; D gene: -; V gene: TRBV5-1; J gene: TRBJ1-4; CDR3 DNA: TGCGCCAGCAGCCCCGGGGGGAAAAATGAAAAACTGTTTTTT; CDR3 protein: CASSPGGKNEKLFF
clone size: -; D gene: TRBD1; V gene: TRBV4-1; J gene: TRBJ2-1; CDR3 DNA: TGCGCCAGCAGCCTCGCCGGGACAGCTTTCAATGAGCAGTTCTTC; CDR3 protein: CASSLAGTAFNEQFF
clone size: -; D gene: TRBD2; V gene: TRBV30; J gene: TRBJ2-3; CDR3 DNA: TGTGCCTGGACCGGGGGGGGAGATACGCAGTATTTT; CDR3 protein: CAWTGGGDTQYF
clone size: -; D gene: -; V gene: TRBV29-1; J gene: TRBJ1-2; CDR3 DNA: TGCAGCGCGACCCTACAGGTCCGTGGTGGCTACACCTTC; CDR3 protein: CSATLQVRGGYTF
clone size: -; D gene: TRBD1; V gene: TRBV6-6; J gene: TRBJ2-7; CDR3 DNA: TGTGCCAGCAGTCCGCGCGGGACAGGGTTCTACGAGCAGTACTTC; CDR3 protein: CASSPRGTGFYEQYF
clone size: -; D gene: -; V gene: TRBV7-3; J gene: TRBJ2-3; CDR3 DNA: TGTGCCAGCAGCCCAGATCGGGGATACACAGATACGCAGTATTTT; CDR3 protein: CASSPDRGYTDTQYF
clone size: -; D gene: -; V gene: TRBV28; J gene: TRBJ2-2; CDR3 DNA: TGTGCCAGCACCCTCGCTCCAGGGACCGGGGAGCTGTTTTTT; CDR3 protein: CASTLAPGTGELFF
clone size: -; D gene: -; V gene: TRBV5-1; J gene: TRBJ1-3; CDR3 DNA: TGCGCCAGCAGCCTGGGGTCCTATAATTTAAACACCATATATTTT; CDR3 protein: CASSLGSYNLNTIYF
clone size: -; D gene: -; V gene: TRBV7-4; J gene: TRBJ2-7; CDR3 DNA: TGTGCCAGCAGCCTGCCAGAAGGCCAAAGAAGGATAACGGCGCAGTACTTC; CDR3 protein: CASSLPEGQRRITAQYF
clone size: -; D gene: -; V gene: TRBV28; J gene: TRBJ1-1; CDR3 DNA: TGTGCCAGCATGGAGGGCAGGGCGAACACTGAAGCTTTCTTT; CDR3 protein: CASMEGRANTEAFF
clone size: -; D gene: -; V gene: TRBV6-6; J gene: TRBJ2-7; CDR3 DNA: TGTGCCAGCAGCCGGGACTTGATCAGCTCCTACGAGCAGTACTTC; CDR3 protein: CASSRDLISSYEQYF
clone size: -; D gene: -; V gene: TRBV7-3; J gene: TRBJ2-3; CDR3 DNA: TGTGCCAGCAGCTTATCCAGGGACTCTCCCGCAGATACGCAGTATTTT; CDR3 protein: CASSLSRDSPADTQYF
clone size: -; D gene: TRBD2; V gene: TRBV7-9; J gene: TRBJ2-1; CDR3 DNA: TGTGCCAGCAGCTCCCAGCGGGAGGGCCGGCGGGAGCAGTTCTTC; CDR3 protein: CASSSQREGRREQFF
clone size: -; D gene: -; V gene: TRBV27; J gene: TRBJ2-3; CDR3 DNA: TGTGCCAGCAGTTTATCCAGCCCCCCGCACTACACAGATACGCAGTATTTT; CDR3 protein: CASSLSSPPHYTDTQYF
clone size: -; D gene: TRBD2; V gene: TRBV4-1; J gene: TRBJ2-7; CDR3 DNA: TGCGCCAGCAGCCAAGAAGGACCACTAGCGGGAGTGGAGCAGTACTTC; CDR3 protein: CASSQEGPLAGVEQYF
clone size: -; D gene: -; V gene: TRBV11-2; J gene: TRBJ2-3; CDR3 DNA: TGTGCCAGCAGCTACCCGGGACACAATACGCAGTATTTT; CDR3 protein: CASSYPGHNTQYF
clone size: -; D gene: -; V gene: TRBV7-3; J gene: TRBJ2-1; CDR3 DNA: TGTGCCAGCAGCTTAACACCCACCTACACCTGGGATGAGCAGTTCTTC; CDR3 protein: CASSLTPTYTWDEQFF
clone size: -; D gene: -; V gene: TRBV5-1; J gene: TRBJ2-1; CDR3 DNA: TGCGCCAGCAGCTTGATCCCTTCGGGGAATGAGCAGTTCTTC; CDR3 protein: CASSLIPSGNEQFF
clone size: -; D gene: -; V gene: TRBV28; J gene: TRBJ2-5; CDR3 DNA: TGTGCCAGCAGGAGGAGGGCAATGTACCAAGAGACCCAGTACTTC; CDR3 protein: CASRRRAMYQETQYF
clone size: -; D gene: TRBD1; V gene: TRBV28; J gene: TRBJ1-2; CDR3 DNA: TGTGCCAGCAGGACGACAGGGGATAACTATGGCTACACCTTC; CDR3 protein: CASRTTGDNYGYTF
clone size: -; D gene: -; V gene: TRBV7-2; J gene: TRBJ1-3; CDR3 DNA: TGTGCCAGCAGCTTAGACTGGGATTCTGGAAACACCATATATTTT; CDR3 protein: CASSLDWDSGNTIYF
clone size: -; D gene: -; V gene: TRBV4-3; J gene: TRBJ2-1; CDR3 DNA: TGCGCCAGCAGCCAAGATTTAACCGTCTCCTACAATGAGCAGTTCTTC; CDR3 protein: CASSQDLTVSYNEQFF
clone size: -; D gene: -; V gene: TRBV25-1; J gene: TRBJ1-5; CDR3 DNA: TGTGCCAGCTATCCCCTAGCACGGGCGGGCTATCAGCCCCAGCATTTT; CDR3 protein: CASYPLARAGYQPQHF
clone size: -; D gene: -; V gene: TRBV9; J gene: TRBJ1-4; CDR3 DNA: TGTGCCAGCAGCGTTGGCCCCCAGAGGAATGAAAAACTGTTTTTT; CDR3 protein: CASSVGPQRNEKLFF
clone size: once; D gene: -; V gene: TRBV29-1; J gene: TRBJ1-4; CDR3 DNA: TGCAGCGTTGTGGGACGGTCTAATGAAAAACTGTTTTTT; CDR3 protein: CSVVGRSNEKLFF
clone size: once; D gene: -; V gene: TRBV6-5; J gene: TRBJ1-4; CDR3 DNA: TGTGCCAGCAGTTACGGCGCAACAGGGAATAATGAAAAACTGTTTTTT; CDR3 protein: CASSYGATGNNEKLFF
clone size: once; D gene: TRBD2; V gene: TRBV30; J gene: TRBJ2-2; CDR3 DNA: TGTGCCTGGATGAAGGCGGGAGTGACCGGGGAGCTGTTTTTT; CDR3 protein: CAWMKAGVTGELFF
clone size: -; D gene: -; V gene: TRBV29-1; J gene: TRBJ2-1; CDR3 DNA: TGCAGCGTTGAAAGCAGGGAGCCCTACAATGAGCAGTTCTTC; CDR3 protein: CSVESREPYNEQFF
clone size: -; D gene: -; V gene: TRBV2; J gene: TRBJ2-5; CDR3 DNA: TGTGCCAGCAGTGAAGCAGTGGCAGGAGAGACCCAGTACTTC; CDR3 protein: CASSEAVAGETQYF
clone size: -; D gene: -; V gene: TRBV28; J gene: TRBJ2-3; CDR3 DNA: TGTGCCAGCAGACCTAGGGAAGATACGCAGTATTTT; CDR3 protein: CASRPREDTQYF
clone size: -; D gene: TRBD2; V gene: TRBV19; J gene: TRBJ2-1; CDR3 DNA: TGTGCCAGTAGTAAACCCCTGGTGCTAGCGGGAGAAAATGAGCAGTTCTTC; CDR3 protein: CASSKPLVLAGENEQFF
clone size: -; D gene: -; V gene: TRBV18; J gene: TRBJ2-1; CDR3 DNA: TGTGCCAGCTCGCAAATCATATCGGGACAAAGCTCCTACAATGAGCAGTTCTTC; CDR3 protein: CASSQIISGQSSYNEQFF
clone size: -; D gene: -; V gene: TRBV7-2; J gene: TRBJ2-1; CDR3 DNA: TGTGCCAGCAGCTTAGAGGTCTCCTACAATGAGCAGTTCTTC; CDR3 protein: CASSLEVSYNEQFF
clone size: -; D gene: TRBD1; V gene: TRBV15; J gene: TRBJ2-7; CDR3 DNA: TGTGCCACCAGCATCCGGACAGGGGAGAACGAGCAGTACTTC; CDR3 protein: CATSIRTGENEQYF
clone size: -; D gene: TRBD1; V gene: TRBV5-6; J gene: TRBJ1-2; CDR3 DNA: TGTGCCAGCAGTAAAGGGGACAGGAGCTATGGCTACACCTTC; CDR3 protein: CASSKGDRSYGYTF
clone size: -; D gene: -; V gene: TRBV28; J gene: TRBJ2-7; CDR3 DNA: TGTGCCAGCATCGGAGGGCAGGGTTCCTACGAGCAGTACTTC; CDR3 protein: CASIGGQGSYEQYF
clone size: -; D gene: -; V gene: TRBV27; J gene: TRBJ1-5; CDR3 DNA: TGTGCCAGCAGTTTGACGGACAGCCTCAATCAGCCCCAGCATTTT; CDR3 protein: CASSLTDSLNQPQHF
clone size: -; D gene: TRBD1; V gene: TRBV5-1; J gene: TRBJ2-5; CDR3 DNA: TGCGCCAGCAGCGGACAGGGAGGAGAGACCCAGTACTTC; CDR3 protein: CASSGQGGETQYF
clone size: -; D gene: TRBD2; V gene: TRBV7-9; J gene: TRBJ2-5; CDR3 DNA: TGTGCCAGCAGCCCCGGAGGGACTAGCGGGAGCGGGGAGACCCAGTACTTC; CDR3 protein: CASSPGGTSGSGETQYF
clone size: -; D gene: TRBD1; V gene: TRBV28; J gene: TRBJ1-2; CDR3 DNA: TGTGCCAGTAAAAGCCCCCGGACAGGGCTGAAGGGTGGCTACACCTTC; CDR3 protein: CASKSPRTGLKGGYTF
clone size: -; D gene: -; V gene: TRBV28; J gene: TRBJ1-1; CDR3 DNA: TGTGCCAGCAGTTCCCCGGGGGACACTGAAGCTTTCTTT; CDR3 protein: CASSSPGDTEAFF
clone size: -; D gene: -; V gene: TRBV7-2; J gene: TRBJ1-5; CDR3 DNA: TGTGCCAGCAGCTTTCGGTCGGGAGATCAGCCCCAGCATTTT; CDR3 protein: CASSFRSGDQPQHF